Sequencing of this T cell receptor beta chain was carried out in a study of T cell repertoires in cytomegalovirus infection. Study overall: From public TCR beta signatures came an indication of both CMV infection and matching HLA type. Study observations and caveats: The response measured ex vivo was dominated by TCR beta clonotypes (HLA-C-restricted and CMV-specific). Cumulative frequency (of public TCR beta family members) identified carriers of CMV plus the relevant HLA.

Germline V gene lookup returns CDR1 MGHRA and CDR2 YSYEKL. V lost 1 base and J lost 8, with 14 bases in between. CDR3 length: 14 amino acids. TCRdb independently ran MiXCR on the reads; one entry per CDR3 protein. This sample carries fewer than 350,000 distinct CDR3 sequences, more than 8% of them seen once, and the ten largest clones take 4.3%. In the case of this clonotype: Its antigen is unknown.

Specimen: PBMCs. The sequence was obtained from a human donor in good health (CMV status not recorded). Some clones in this sample may be carry-over from other donors' samples. The genes are TRBV4-1 and TRBJ1-1, with a tentative D call TRBD1 (5 bases). CDR3 protein: CASSQAPTDKEAFF. CDR3 DNA: TGCGCCAGCAGCCAAGCCCCCACGGACAAGGAAGCTTTCTTT.